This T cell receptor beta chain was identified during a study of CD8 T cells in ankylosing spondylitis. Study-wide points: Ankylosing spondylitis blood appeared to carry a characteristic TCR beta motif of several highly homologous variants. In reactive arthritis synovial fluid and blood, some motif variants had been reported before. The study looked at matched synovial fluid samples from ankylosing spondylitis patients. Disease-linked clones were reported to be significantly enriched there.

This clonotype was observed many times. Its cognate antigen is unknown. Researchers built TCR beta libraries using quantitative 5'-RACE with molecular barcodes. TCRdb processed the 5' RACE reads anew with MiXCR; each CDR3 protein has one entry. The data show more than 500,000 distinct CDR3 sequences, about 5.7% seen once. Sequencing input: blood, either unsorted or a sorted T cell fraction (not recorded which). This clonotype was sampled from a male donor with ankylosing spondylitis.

The CDR3 nucleotides read TGTGCCAGCAGGGGACAGGGTCTGGCGACTGAAGCTTTCTTT. Amino acids: CASRGQGLATEAFF. J is TRBJ1-1 and V is TRBV12-3 or TRBV12-4, with 9 positions matching TRBD1. The CDR3 covers 14 residues. V gave up 6 bases and J gave up 5 bases; unmatched junction bases: 7.